One and the same sample provided the 14 T cell receptor beta chains below, sequenced in a study of T cell responses to AZD1222 COVID-19 vaccine. Clones were read by immunoSEQ multiplex PCR, and TCRdb kept only the in-frame ones, dropping some. The sample lists 40,000 to 45,000 clones, less than 85% occurring once. The input for sequencing was peripheral blood, taken on day 0 of AZD1222 vaccination. The receptors were sampled from an adult in good health.

This rearrangement joins TRBV4-2 to TRBJ2-2; TRBD2 matches 16 bases. The CDR3 has 21 residues. J lost 6 bases, V lost 1 base, and 14 bases had no gene match. CDR1 and CDR2 (germline): LGHNA, YNFKEQ. CDR3 sequence reads: CASSQAGAGTSGGAVAGELFF. The CDR3 coding sequence is TGTGCCAGCAGCCAAGCAGGGGCCGGGACTAGCGGGGGGGCCGTGGCCGGGGAGCTGTTTTTT.

V and J are TRBV18 and TRBJ1-5; D unresolved. The germline V gene has CDR1 KGHSH and CDR2 LQKENI. The CDR3 is 12 amino acids. Trimming removed 5 bases from V and 9 bases from J, with 11 bases in between. The CDR3 spells CASSSESGPQHF. The CDR3 nucleotides read TGTGCCAGCTCATCGGAAAGTGGGCCCCAGCATTTT.

The genes are TRBV13 and TRBJ2-5; possibly TRBD2 for D (6 bases). This CDR3 contains 16 residues. Trimming took off 3 bases at V and 1 base at J, with 15 bases between the two ends. Germline lookup yields CDR1 PRHDT and CDR2 FYEKMQ (reference sequence). The CDR3: CASSFGGLGTQETQYF. DNA of the CDR3: TGTGCCAGCAGCTTCGGGGGATTGGGGACCCAAGAGACCCAGTACTTC.

A single count supports this clone. The chain has TRBV6-1 and TRBJ2-3; 9 bases fit TRBD1. Germline V CDR1 and CDR2: MNHNS, SASEGT. The CDR3 extends over 14 amino acids. J gave up 7 bases and V 2 bases, and 4 bases lay outside the gene matches. The CDR3 loop reads CASSELGTGYTQYF. The CDR3 DNA sequence: TGTGCCAGCAGTGAATTAGGGACAGGGTATACGCAGTATTTT.

V gene TRBV7-2 combines with J gene TRBJ1-2; the D is unclear. The V gene lost 5 bases and the J gene lost 2 bases, with 12 bases spanning the gap. This CDR3 has 14 amino acids. Per germline, CDR1 SGHTA and CDR2 FQGNSA. CDR3 DNA: TGTGCCAGCAGCCCTGCGGCGGGAAACTATGGCTACACCTTC. Protein product: CASSPAAGNYGYTF.

The chain uses TRBV10-2 and TRBJ2-1; D is perhaps TRBD2 (6 bases). This CDR3 region has 15 residues. Trimming left V 2 bases short and J 0 bases short, with 8 bases between. Germline CDR1 reads WSHSY; CDR2 reads SAAADI. The CDR3 reads CASSEGGNSYNEQFF. The CDR3 DNA reads TGCGCCAGCAGTGAGGGGGGGAACTCCTACAATGAGCAGTTCTTC.

The chain recombines TRBV9 with TRBJ2-1, with 7 positions matching TRBD2. The CDR3 contains 15 residues. Per the germline V gene, CDR1 is SGDLS and CDR2 is YYNGEE. The junction had 6 bases not matched to a gene; V was cut back by 0 bases and J by 6 bases. The CDR3 DNA sequence: TGTGCCAGCAGCGTAGCTAGCGGAGCACCCAATGAGCAGTTCTTC. Amino acid sequence: CASSVASGAPNEQFF.

This clone was seen a few times. The chain couples TRBV3-1 (or the pseudogene TRBV3-2) to TRBJ1-1; D remains ambiguous. The V and J ends lost 1 base and 5 bases respectively, with 17 bases between them. This CDR3 has 16 residues. Germline V gene lookup returns CDR1 LGHDT and CDR2 YNNKEL (reference sequence). The CDR3 loop is CASSQAIFPPGTEAFF. The CDR3 region has the DNA TGTGCCAGCAGCCAAGCAATTTTCCCACCCGGGACTGAAGCTTTCTTT.

The rearrangement links TRBV7-2 to TRBJ2-3; no reliable D call. Trimming left V 5 bases short and J 1 base short, with 13 bases between. The CDR3 is made up of 15 amino acids. Germline V gives CDR1 SGHTA, CDR2 FQGNSA. CDR3 in amino acids: CASSNLPSGTDTQYF. In nucleotides, the CDR3 is TGTGCCAGCAGCAACCTCCCCAGCGGCACAGATACGCAGTATTTT.

This clone appeared a single time. The chain couples TRBV19 to TRBJ1-2, with D tentatively TRBD1 (5 bases). Trimming took off 0 bases at V and 7 bases at J, with 12 bases between the two ends. This CDR3 has 14 amino acids. Germline assignment: CDR1 LNHDA and CDR2 SQIVND (reference sequence). This CDR3 is CASSIDWPGIGYTF. The CDR3 bases are TGTGCCAGTAGTATAGATTGGCCAGGGATTGGCTACACCTTC.

This clone has only a few counts. The rearrangement uses TRBV30 and TRBJ2-4; D may be TRBD1 (5 bases). Germline assignment: CDR1 GTSNPN and CDR2 SVGIG (reference sequence). This CDR3 comprises 12 residues. Trimming took 3 bases from V and 9 from J, leaving 12 bases between them. The CDR3 DNA follows: TGTGCCTGGAGCAGGGCCCTGGGCATTCAGTACTTC. This translates into CAWSRALGIQYF.

The V gene is TRBV19, the J gene TRBJ2-7, with D possibly called TRBD1 or TRBD2 (6 bases each). With 1 base removed from V and 5 bases from J, the gap between germline ends came to 15 bases. Germline assignment: CDR1 LNHDA and CDR2 SQIVND (reference sequence). CDR3 size: 15 residues. CDR3 loop: CASSIVQGGVDEQYF. CDR3 DNA sequence: TGTGCCAGTAGTATAGTACAGGGAGGCGTAGACGAGCAGTACTTC.

The chain joins TRBV19 to TRBJ1-6; a weak D match, TRBD1 (6 bases). This CDR3 contains 15 residues. Germline CDR1 and CDR2: LNHDA and SQIVND (reference sequence). V lost 7 bases and J lost 7, with 17 bases in between. The CDR3 DNA sequence: TGTGCCAGTAATCTCGACAGGAGTAGCAATTCACCCCTCCACTTT. Translation: CASNLDRSSNSPLHF. Using reference TRBV19 and TRBJ1-6 for the parts outside the CDR3, the full variable domain is DGGITQSPKYLFRKEGQNVTLSCEQNLNHDAMYWYRQDPGQGLRLIYYSQIVNDFQKGDIAEGYSVSREKKESFPLTVTSAQKNPTAFYLCASNLDRSSNSPLHFGNGTRLTVT.

Only one count was recorded for this clone. This chain connects TRBV11-2 to TRBJ1-1; unclear D gene. V dropped 5 bases and J dropped 7 bases, with 14 bases sitting between them. Germline V gene data show CDR1 as SGHAT and CDR2 as FQNNGV. This CDR3 contains 13 residues. The CDR3 protein is CASSRDMQGEAFF. CDR3 sequence (DNA): TGTGCCAGCAGCCGAGACATGCAAGGTGAAGCTTTCTTT.